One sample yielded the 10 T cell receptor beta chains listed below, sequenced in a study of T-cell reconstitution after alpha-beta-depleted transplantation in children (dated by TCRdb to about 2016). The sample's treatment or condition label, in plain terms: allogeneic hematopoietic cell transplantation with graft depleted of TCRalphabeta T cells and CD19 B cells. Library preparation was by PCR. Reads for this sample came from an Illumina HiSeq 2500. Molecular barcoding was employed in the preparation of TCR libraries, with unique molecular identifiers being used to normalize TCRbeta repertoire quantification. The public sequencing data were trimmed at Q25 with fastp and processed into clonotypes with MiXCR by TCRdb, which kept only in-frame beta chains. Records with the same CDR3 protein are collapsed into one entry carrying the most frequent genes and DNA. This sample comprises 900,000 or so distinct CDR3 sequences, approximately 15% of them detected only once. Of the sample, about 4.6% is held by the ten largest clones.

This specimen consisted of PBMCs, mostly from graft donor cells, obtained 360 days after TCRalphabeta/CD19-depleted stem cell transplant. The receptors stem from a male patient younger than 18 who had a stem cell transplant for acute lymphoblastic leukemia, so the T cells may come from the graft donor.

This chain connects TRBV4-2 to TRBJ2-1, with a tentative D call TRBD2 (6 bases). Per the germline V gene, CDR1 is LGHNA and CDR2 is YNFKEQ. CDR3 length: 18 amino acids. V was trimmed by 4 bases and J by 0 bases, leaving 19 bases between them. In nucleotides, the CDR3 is TGTGCCAGCAGCCCCTACCCTAGCGTCCTGAGCTCCTACAATGAGCAGTTCTTC. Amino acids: CASSPYPSVLSSYNEQFF.

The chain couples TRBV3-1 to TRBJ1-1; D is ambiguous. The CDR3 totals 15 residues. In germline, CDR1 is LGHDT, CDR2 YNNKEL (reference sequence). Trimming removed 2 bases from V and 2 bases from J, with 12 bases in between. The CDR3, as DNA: TGTGCCAGCAGCCAACGCCACAGAACTAACACTGAAGCTTTCTTT. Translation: CASSQRHRTNTEAFF.

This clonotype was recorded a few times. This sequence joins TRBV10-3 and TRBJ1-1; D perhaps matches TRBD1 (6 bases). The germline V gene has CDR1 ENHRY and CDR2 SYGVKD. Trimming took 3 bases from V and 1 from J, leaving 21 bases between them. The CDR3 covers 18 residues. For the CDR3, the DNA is TGTGCCATCAGTGATCGCGACAGGCTGCGGGGGCGGAACACTGAAGCTTTCTTT. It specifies CAISDRDRLRGRNTEAFF.

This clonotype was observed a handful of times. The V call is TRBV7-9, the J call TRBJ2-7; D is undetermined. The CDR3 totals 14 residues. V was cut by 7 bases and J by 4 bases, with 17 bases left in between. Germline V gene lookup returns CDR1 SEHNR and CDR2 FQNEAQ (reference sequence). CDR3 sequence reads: CASNSPAHGYEQYF. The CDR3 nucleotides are TGTGCCAGCAACTCTCCGGCCCATGGGTACGAGCAGTACTTC.

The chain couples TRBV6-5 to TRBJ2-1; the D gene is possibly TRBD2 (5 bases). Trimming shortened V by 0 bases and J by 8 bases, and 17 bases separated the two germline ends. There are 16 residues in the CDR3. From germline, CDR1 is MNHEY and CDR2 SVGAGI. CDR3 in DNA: TGTGCCAGCAGTTACTCGAGGGTTGTTGAGACACATGAGCAGTTCTTC. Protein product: CASSYSRVVETHEQFF.

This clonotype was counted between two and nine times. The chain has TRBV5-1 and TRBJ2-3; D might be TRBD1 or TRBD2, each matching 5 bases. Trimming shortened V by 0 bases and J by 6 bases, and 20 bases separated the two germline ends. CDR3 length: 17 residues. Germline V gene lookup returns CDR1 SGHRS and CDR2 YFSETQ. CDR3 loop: CASSLVGRQPYEDTQYF. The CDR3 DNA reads TGCGCCAGCAGCTTGGTGGGGAGACAGCCCTATGAGGATACGCAGTATTTT.

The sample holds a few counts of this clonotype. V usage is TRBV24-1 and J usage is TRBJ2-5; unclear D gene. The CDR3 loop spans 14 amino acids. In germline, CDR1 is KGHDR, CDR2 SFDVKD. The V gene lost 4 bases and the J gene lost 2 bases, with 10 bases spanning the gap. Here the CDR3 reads CATSDWQAQETQYF. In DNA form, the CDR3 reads TGTGCCACCAGTGACTGGCAGGCGCAAGAGACCCAGTACTTC.

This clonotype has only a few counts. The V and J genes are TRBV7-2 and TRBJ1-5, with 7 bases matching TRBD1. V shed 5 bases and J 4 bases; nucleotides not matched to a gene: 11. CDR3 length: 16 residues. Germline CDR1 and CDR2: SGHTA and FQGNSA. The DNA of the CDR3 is TGTGCCAGCAGCCCTTATTTCGCAGGGGGGAATCAGCCCCAGCATTTT. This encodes CASSPYFAGGNQPQHF.

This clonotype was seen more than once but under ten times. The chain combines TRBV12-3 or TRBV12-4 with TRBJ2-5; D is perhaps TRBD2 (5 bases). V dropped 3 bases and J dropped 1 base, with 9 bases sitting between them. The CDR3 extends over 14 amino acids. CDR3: CASSFGEGQETQYF. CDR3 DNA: TGTGCCAGCAGTTTCGGTGAGGGCCAAGAGACCCAGTACTTC.

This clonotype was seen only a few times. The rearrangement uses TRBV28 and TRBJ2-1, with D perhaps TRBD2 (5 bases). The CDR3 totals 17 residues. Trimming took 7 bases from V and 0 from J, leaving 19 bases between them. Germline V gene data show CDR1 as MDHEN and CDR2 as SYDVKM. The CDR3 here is CASTKDLAVSSYNEQFF. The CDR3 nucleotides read TGTGCCAGCACGAAAGATCTAGCTGTTAGCTCCTACAATGAGCAGTTCTTC.